Listed here are 7 T cell receptor beta chains from one sample, sequenced in a study of T cells in women clearing cervical HPV infection. Assay: immunoSEQ multiplex PCR; the TCRdb copy retains only in-frame clones and omits some. This specimen shows roughly 40,000 clones; the ten leading clones hold 4.8%. Sequenced sample: blood buffy coat. Source of these receptors: a woman between 18 and 69 years old with a cervical HPV16 infection that either progressed to CIN3+ or cleared (not recorded which).

As for this clone: The DNA ends 3 residues before the CDR3 does, and the rest of the CDR3 is filled in from the germline J gene. The rearrangement uses TRBV20-1 and TRBJ2-7; D is undetermined. Trimming removed 6 bases from V and 1 base from J, with 13 bases in between. The germline V gene has CDR1 DFQATT and CDR2 SNEGSKA (reference sequence). This CDR3 contains 13 residues. Incomplete CDR3 DNA: TGCAGTGCCCCGATAGAGACTTCCTACGAG. This gives the protein CSAPIETSYE. The whole CDR3 sequence is CSAPIETSYEQYF.

This CDR3 reads CASSPRDRVNTGELFF. CDR3 DNA (partial): TGTGCCAGCTCACCCCGGGACAGGGTCAACACCGGGGAG. The V gene is TRBV18, the J gene TRBJ2-2; 9 bases agree with TRBD1. The CDR3 end falls 3 residues outside the read, so it is completed with the germline J gene. J gave up 2 bases and V 3 bases, and 4 bases lay outside the gene matches. The CDR3 contains 16 residues. Germline CDR1 reads KGHSH; CDR2 reads LQKENI.

On this clone itself: The read falls 3 residues short of the CDR3 end, and the missing part is taken from the germline J gene. The rearrangement uses TRBV5-1 and TRBJ2-5, with D possibly being TRBD1 (6 bases). The CDR3 is 15 amino acids. V was shortened by 1 base and J by 2 bases, with 12 bases between the two germline ends. Germline assignment: CDR1 SGHRS and CDR2 YFSETQ. CDR3 sequence: CASSLNTGYQETQYF. Incomplete CDR3 DNA: TGCGCCAGCAGCTTGAACACAGGGTATCAAGAGACC.

On this clone: The sequenced fragment ends 3 residues before the CDR3 boundary, so the rest is inferred from the germline J gene. V gene TRBV5-1 combines with J gene TRBJ2-4, with D unresolved. The CDR3 contains 13 residues. Looked up from germline, CDR1 is SGHRS and CDR2 is YFSETQ. V lost 0 bases and J 5 bases, leaving 6 bases between the germline ends. Partial CDR3 DNA: TGCGCCAGCAGCTTGGAACCAGAAAACATT. Translating it yields CASSLEPENI. The full-length CDR3 reads as CASSLEPENIQYF.

CDR3 DNA (partial): TGTGCCATCAGTGAGTCTTGGGGGACAGGGACCACTTCCTACGAG. It translates to CAISESWGTGTTSYE. The CDR3 reads in full as CAISESWGTGTTSYEQYF. The chain employs TRBV10-3 and TRBJ2-7, with TRBD1 matching 9 bases. The CDR3 extends 3 residues past the end of the read, so its final part is completed from the germline J gene. The CDR3 runs to 18 residues. V lost 0 bases, J lost 1 base, and 10 bases stayed unmatched. CDR1 ENHRY and CDR2 SYGVKD come from the germline V gene.

Note on this clone: The read finishes 3 residues shy of the CDR3 end, and the germline J gene is used to complete it. This sequence joins TRBV5-1 and TRBJ2-3; tentatively, D is TRBD1 (6 bases). Trimming pared 5 bases from V and 0 bases from J, leaving 10 bases between. The V gene's germline CDR1 is SGHRS and CDR2 YFSETQ. CDR3 length: 14 amino acids. CDR3 residues: CASRAGVSTDTQYF. The CDR3 bases that were read are TGCGCCAGCAGAGCAGGGGTAAGCACAGATACG.

In regard to this clone: The CDR3 goes on 3 residues after the read ends, and that part is filled in from the germline J gene. The chain employs TRBV5-1 and TRBJ1-6; D not certain. The CDR3 covers 15 residues. Trimming cost V 0 bases and J 6 bases, with 10 bases left between them. Germline V gene lookup returns CDR1 SGHRS and CDR2 YFSETQ. This CDR3 reads CASSLVAGTNSPLHF. The sequenced CDR3 bases are TGCGCCAGCAGCTTGGTAGCCGGCACTAATTCACCC.